The next 5 T cell receptor beta chains were all read from a single sample in a study of post-analysis software for immune sequencing data. Regarding the study as a whole: Several TRBV segments (TRBV5-6, TRBV5-1 and TRBV20-1 among them) occurred more frequently in patients than in controls.

Unique molecular identifiers featured in each of the TCR beta cDNA libraries. TCRdb called the PCR reads again in MiXCR, with one record for every CDR3 protein. The table has roughly 670,000 distinct CDR3 sequences, 55% to 70% seen once. These receptors have no identified antigens. Sequenced input: blood. All receptors come from a girl between 2 and 10 years old with multiple sclerosis.

This clonotype showed up just a few times. V usage is TRBV7-2 and J usage is TRBJ2-1; no definite D call. V lost 2 bases and J 5 bases, leaving 13 bases between the germline ends. The CDR3 extends over 15 amino acids. Germline V gives CDR1 SGHTA, CDR2 FQGNSA. CDR3 DNA: TGTGCCAGCAGCTTACACGGGTACTTGCACAATGAGCAGTTCTTC. Translation: CASSLHGYLHNEQFF.

The genes are TRBV20-1 and TRBJ1-1, with D possibly TRBD1 on 5 matching bases. This CDR3 has 12 amino acids. Germline CDR1 DFQATT, CDR2 SNEGSKA (reference sequence). Deletions cut 0 bases from V and 10 bases from J, with 12 bases between. CDR3 coding DNA: TGCAGTGCTAGAGATCGGGGGTTGCGAGCTTTCTTT. It is translated as CSARDRGLRAFF.

The V call is TRBV3-1, the J call TRBJ2-1; D perhaps matches TRBD2 (6 bases). From germline, CDR1 is LGHDT and CDR2 YNNKEL (reference sequence). Trimming took 4 bases from V and 8 from J, leaving 9 bases between them. The CDR3 extends over 12 amino acids. The CDR3 loop reads CASSLKRDEQFF. Written as DNA, the CDR3 is TGTGCCAGCAGCCTAAAGCGGGATGAGCAGTTCTTC.

The rearrangement uses TRBV20-1 and TRBJ2-4; D perhaps matches TRBD1 (5 bases). CDR1 is DFQATT, CDR2 SNEGSKA, per germline (reference sequence). This CDR3 has 11 amino acids. The V gene lost 3 bases and the J gene lost 6 bases, with 6 bases spanning the gap. For the CDR3, the DNA is TGCAGTGCTAGTCAGGGAAACATTCAGTACTTC. Protein: CSASQGNIQYF.

This clonotype was seen more than once but under ten times. The rearrangement links TRBV5-5 to TRBJ2-7; D gene uncertain. Germline-derived CDR1 and CDR2 are SGHKS and YYEKEE (reference sequence). This CDR3 spans 13 amino acids. V lost 1 base to trimming and J lost 4 bases, with 9 bases between them. CDR3 residues: CASSLLEGYEQYF. DNA of the CDR3: TGTGCCAGCAGCTTGTTGGAAGGGTACGAGCAGTACTTC.